The 19 T cell receptor beta chains below all came from one sample that was sequenced in a study of OX40 agonist ivuxolimab in advanced cancers. Sequencing used immunoSEQ multiplex PCR; TCRdb keeps in-frame clones, though not all of them. This table holds nearly 80,000 clones, around 94% found once. This specimen was CD4+ or CD8+ T cells sorted from blood, taken in a trial of the OX40 agonist ivuxolimab. These receptors were obtained from an adult with an advanced solid tumor such as melanoma, head and neck, liver or kidney cancer.

The chain recombines TRBV9 with TRBJ2-3; 7 bases map to TRBD2. Germline V gene lookup returns CDR1 SGDLS and CDR2 YYNGEE. V lost 4 bases to trimming and J lost 1 base; unmatched junction nucleotides: 6. The CDR3 sequence is 15 residues long. The CDR3 protein is CASSPGLLGTDTQYF. The CDR3 DNA is TGTGCCAGCAGCCCGGGACTATTGGGCACAGATACGCAGTATTTT.

V and J are TRBV27 and TRBJ2-2; TRBD2 agrees at 9 bases. J gave up 0 bases and V 3 bases, and 5 bases lay outside the gene matches. The CDR3 is 17 amino acids. Germline V gene lookup returns CDR1 MNHEY and CDR2 SMNVEV (reference sequence). CDR3 nucleotides: TGTGCCAGCAGTTTCGCGTCTAGCGGGGCGAACACCGGGGAGCTGTTTTTT. Amino acids: CASSFASSGANTGELFF.

The chain combines TRBV6-5 with TRBJ2-5; D call uncertain. V was trimmed by 1 base and J by 4 bases, leaving 16 bases between them. This CDR3 is 16 amino acids long. Per the germline V gene, CDR1 is MNHEY and CDR2 is SVGAGI. The CDR3 nucleotides are TGTGCCAGCAGTTACTACGTCGGCAAGACACCAGAGACCCAGTACTTC. It yields the protein CASSYYVGKTPETQYF.

The rearrangement joins TRBV4-1 to TRBJ1-1, with 8 nucleotides matching TRBD1. V was clipped by 4 bases and J by 2 bases; unmatched bases: 9. Germline CDR1 reads MGHRA; CDR2 reads YSYEKL. This CDR3 contains 16 residues. Here the CDR3 reads CASSLGPAGGNTEAFF. The CDR3, as DNA: TGCGCCAGCAGCCTTGGACCCGCAGGGGGCAACACTGAAGCTTTCTTT.

This clone has a single count. The chain is built from TRBV2 and TRBJ1-2; possible D gene TRBD1, 6 bases. The CDR3 totals 14 residues. Germline V lookup: CDR1 SNHLY, CDR2 FYNNEI. Trimming left V 4 bases short and J 1 base short, with 10 bases between. CDR3 bases: TGTGCCAGCAGTGCGGGACATCTTAACTATGGCTACACCTTC. Its protein product is CASSAGHLNYGYTF.

The chain joins TRBV11-2 to TRBJ2-5; D is unresolved. Germline loops: CDR1 SGHAT, CDR2 FQNNGV. With 1 base removed from V and 2 bases from J, the gap between germline ends came to 8 bases. This CDR3 spans 14 amino acids. CDR3 region: CASSLGANQETQYF. The CDR3 region has the DNA TGTGCCAGCAGCTTAGGGGCGAATCAAGAGACCCAGTACTTC.

The rearrangement joins TRBV2 to TRBJ2-5; unclear D gene. This CDR3 has 13 residues. Germline lookup yields CDR1 SNHLY and CDR2 FYNNEI. The V and J ends lost 0 bases and 5 bases respectively, with 7 bases between them. CDR3 sequence: CASSEAPWETQYF. CDR3 sequence (DNA): TGTGCCAGCAGTGAAGCGCCATGGGAGACCCAGTACTTC.

The table lists this clone with a count of one. The chain is built from TRBV7-9 and TRBJ1-2; the match to TRBD1 covers 8 bases. This CDR3 comprises 13 residues. The V segment lost 5 bases and the J segment 3 bases; nucleotides outside the gene matches: 2. Germline lookup yields CDR1 SEHNR and CDR2 FQNEAQ (reference sequence). This CDR3 reads CASSGQGHYGYTF. The CDR3 bases are TGTGCCAGCAGCGGACAGGGTCACTATGGCTACACCTTC. Filled out from reference TRBV7-9 and TRBJ1-2, the complete variable domain reads DTGVSQNPRHKITKRGQNVTFRCDPISEHNRLYWYRQTLGQGPEFLTYFQNEAQLEKSRLLSDRFSAERPKGSFSTLEIQRTEQGDSAMYLCASSGQGHYGYTFGSGTRLTVV.

This chain uses TRBV5-1 with TRBJ1-1; tentative D call: TRBD1 (6 bases). Trimming took 0 bases from V and 1 from J, leaving 10 bases between them. The CDR3 contains 15 residues. CDR1 and CDR2 (germline): SGHRS, YFSETQ. This chain's CDR3 is CASSLEDRRNTEAFF. In DNA, the CDR3 is TGCGCCAGCAGCTTGGAGGACAGAAGGAACACTGAAGCTTTCTTT.

V usage is TRBV18 and J usage is TRBJ2-2; D remains ambiguous. Germline assignment: CDR1 KGHSH and CDR2 LQKENI. This CDR3 contains 16 residues. Trimming removed 1 base at V and 5 bases at J, with 14 bases between. CDR3 protein: CASSPLPSEGTGELFF. CDR3 DNA sequence: TGTGCCAGCTCACCACTTCCCTCCGAAGGGACCGGGGAGCTGTTTTTT.

The DNA for the CDR3 is TGTGCCAGCAGTCAGGACCTTGGGGGCTCCTACGAGCAGTACTTC. Protein: CASSQDLGGSYEQYF. The chain employs TRBV11-1 and TRBJ2-7; D tentatively fits TRBD1 or TRBD2 (5 bases each). The germline V and J ends were trimmed by 6 bases and 0 bases, with 15 bases remaining between them. The CDR3 loop spans 15 amino acids. Germline-derived CDR1 and CDR2 are SGHAT and FQDESV (reference sequence).

This clone has just a few counts. The chain recombines TRBV5-6 with TRBJ1-2; D not certain. CDR1 and CDR2 from the germline V gene are SGHDT and YYEEEE. This CDR3 is built from 15 residues. Trimming shortened V by 1 base and J by 3 bases, and 13 bases separated the two germline ends. This chain's CDR3 is CASSLRPEPYYGYTF. CDR3 nucleotides: TGTGCCAGCAGCTTGAGGCCCGAACCATACTATGGCTACACCTTC.

V and J are TRBV28 and TRBJ1-5; D not certain. The CDR3 extends over 14 amino acids. Germline values: CDR1 MDHEN, CDR2 SYDVKM. V was pared by 2 bases and J by 4 bases, with 9 bases between. The CDR3 is CASSLVMGNQPQHF. Written as DNA, the CDR3 is TGTGCCAGCAGTTTAGTTATGGGGAATCAGCCCCAGCATTTT.

This clone was detected once. The chain is built from TRBV6-5 and TRBJ2-3; no reliable D call. The V gene's germline CDR1 is MNHEY and CDR2 SVGAGI. There are 13 residues in the CDR3. Trimming took off 2 bases at V and 2 bases at J, with 5 bases between the two ends. The CDR3 loop is CASSYILTDTQYF. CDR3 coding DNA: TGTGCCAGCAGTTACATTCTCACAGATACGCAGTATTTT.

The chain carries TRBV6-5 and TRBJ2-7, with 11 bases identical to TRBD2. Germline V gene data show CDR1 as MNHEY and CDR2 as SVGAGI. V dropped 6 bases and J dropped 2; count of bases not matched to a gene: 6. The CDR3 consists of 15 residues. The CDR3 sequence is CASSPTSGKTYEQYF. Here the CDR3 DNA reads TGTGCCAGCAGCCCGACTAGCGGGAAAACCTACGAGCAGTACTTC.

CDR3 sequence: CASSRHVGGGTDEQFF. DNA for the CDR3: TGTGCCAGCAGCCGCCATGTGGGCGGGGGTACAGATGAGCAGTTCTTC. This chain uses TRBV7-9 with TRBJ2-1; TRBD2 matches at 7 bases. Germline V gene data show CDR1 as SEHNR and CDR2 as FQNEAQ (reference sequence). This CDR3 contains 16 residues. Trimming cost V 5 bases and J 8 bases; bases outside gene matches: 15.

The rearrangement links TRBV12-5 to TRBJ1-5; D is possibly TRBD1 (6 bases). Per the germline V gene, CDR1 is LGHNT and CDR2 is FRNRAP. V shed 6 bases and J shed 5 bases, with 11 bases lying between them. The CDR3 has 13 amino acids. This CDR3 is CASGRGGDQPQHF. Here the CDR3 DNA reads TGTGCTAGTGGCCGAGGGGGGGATCAGCCCCAGCATTTT.

This clone has only one observation. This rearrangement joins TRBV28 to TRBJ2-5; D perhaps matches TRBD1 (6 bases). CDR3 length equals 15 residues. V was pared by 11 bases and J by 1 base, with 20 bases between. Germline loops: CDR1 MDHEN, CDR2 SYDVKM. The CDR3 DNA follows: TGTGCCGTAGGTGGGGGCGCGGTCACCCAAGAGACCCAGTACTTC. Its translation is CAVGGGAVTQETQYF.

The chain links TRBV6-6 to TRBJ1-5; D is perhaps TRBD1 (6 bases). In germline, CDR1 is MNHNY, CDR2 SVGAGI (reference sequence). The germline V and J ends were trimmed by 4 bases and 2 bases, with 9 bases remaining between them. The CDR3 runs to 14 residues. DNA of the CDR3: TGTGCCAGCAGTTTAGGGGGGGGCAATCAGCCCCAGCATTTT. Translation gives CASSLGGGNQPQHF.